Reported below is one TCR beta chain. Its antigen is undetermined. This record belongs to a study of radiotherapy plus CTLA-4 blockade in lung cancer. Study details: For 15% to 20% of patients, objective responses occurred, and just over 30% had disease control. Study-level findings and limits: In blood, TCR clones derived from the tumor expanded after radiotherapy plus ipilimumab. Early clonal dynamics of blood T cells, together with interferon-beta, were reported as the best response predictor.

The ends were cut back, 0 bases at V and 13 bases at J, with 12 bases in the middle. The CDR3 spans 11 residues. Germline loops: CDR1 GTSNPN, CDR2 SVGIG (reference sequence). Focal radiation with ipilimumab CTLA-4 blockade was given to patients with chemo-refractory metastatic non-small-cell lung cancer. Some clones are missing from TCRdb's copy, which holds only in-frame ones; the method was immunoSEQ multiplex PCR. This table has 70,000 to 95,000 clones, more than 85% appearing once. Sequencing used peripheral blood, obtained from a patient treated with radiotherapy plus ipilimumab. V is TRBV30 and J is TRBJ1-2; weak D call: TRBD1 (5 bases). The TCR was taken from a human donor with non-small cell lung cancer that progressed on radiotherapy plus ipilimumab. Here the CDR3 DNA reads TGTGCCTGGAGTGTACAGGCCGGGGGCACCTTC. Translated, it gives CAWSVQAGGTF. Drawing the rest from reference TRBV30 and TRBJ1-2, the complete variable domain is SQTIHQWPATLVQPVGSPLSLECTVEGTSNPNLYWYRQAAGRGLQLLFYSVGIGQISSEVPQNLSASRPQDRQFILSSKKLLLSDSGFYLCAWSVQAGGTFGSGTRLTVV.